A selection of T cell receptor beta chains follows, all from one sample in a study of blood T cell repertoires in COVID-19. Repertoires were generated with immunoSEQ multiplex PCR, while TCRdb's copy carries only in-frame clones and drops some. Of around 46,000 clones in the sample, 75% to 90% are singletons; the top ten hold about 7.5%. Sequencing was performed on peripheral blood. The receptors stem from a man aged 50-60 years with acute or convalescent COVID-19. Both conserved end residues are part of each CDR3. A D gene is named only where the DNA matches it firmly. The listing skips clone size in some rows; elsewhere it reads once, few, many or a size class.

TRBJ2-1	TRBV11-2	NA	TRBD2	CASSLALAGGMNEQFF	TGTGCCAGCAGCTTGGCCCTAGCGGGAGGGATGAATGAGCAGTTCTTC
TRBJ1-2	TRBV6-5	NA	TRBD1	CASSRDRSLYGYTF	TGTGCCAGCAGCCGGGACAGGAGTCTCTATGGCTACACCTTC
TRBJ2-3	TRBV7-9	NA	TRBD1	CASSLDYRDRGLDTQYF	TGTGCCAGCAGCTTAGACTACCGGGACAGGGGGTTAGATACGCAGTATTTT
TRBJ1-1	TRBV4-3	NA	NA	CASSPQLTDTEAFF	TGCGCCAGCAGCCCACAGCTTACAGACACTGAAGCTTTCTTT
TRBJ2-5	TRBV18	once	TRBD1	CASSPNRGGTQYF	TGTGCCAGCTCCCCGAACAGGGGTGGGACCCAGTACTTC
TRBJ2-1	TRBV7-9	NA	NA	CASSLTDFHNEQFF	TGTGCCAGCAGCTTAACGGACTTTCACAATGAGCAGTTCTTC
TRBJ1-2	TRBV5-1	NA	NA	CASSLNGGDYGYTF	TGCGCCAGCAGCTTGAACGGGGGAGACTATGGCTACACCTTC
TRBJ2-1	TRBV5-1	once	TRBD2	CASSFLGRGGNEQFF	TGCGCCAGCAGCTTCCTTGGGCGGGGGGGCAATGAGCAGTTCTTC
TRBJ1-5	TRBV4-3	NA	NA	CASSQGGGAAEPQHF	TGCGCCAGCAGCCAAGGAGGGGGGGCGGCGGAGCCCCAGCATTTT
TRBJ2-3	TRBV7-8	NA	NA	CASSLDHGAGTDTQYF	TGTGCCAGCAGCTTAGATCACGGAGCCGGCACAGATACGCAGTATTTT
TRBJ1-6	TRBV3-1/TRBV3-2	NA	NA	CASSPGQPDSPLHF	TGTGCCAGCAGCCCAGGACAGCCGGATTCACCCCTCCACTTT
TRBJ2-7	TRBV28	NA	TRBD2	CASSLSGRASEQYF	TGTGCCAGCAGTCTTAGCGGGAGGGCCAGCGAGCAGTACTTC